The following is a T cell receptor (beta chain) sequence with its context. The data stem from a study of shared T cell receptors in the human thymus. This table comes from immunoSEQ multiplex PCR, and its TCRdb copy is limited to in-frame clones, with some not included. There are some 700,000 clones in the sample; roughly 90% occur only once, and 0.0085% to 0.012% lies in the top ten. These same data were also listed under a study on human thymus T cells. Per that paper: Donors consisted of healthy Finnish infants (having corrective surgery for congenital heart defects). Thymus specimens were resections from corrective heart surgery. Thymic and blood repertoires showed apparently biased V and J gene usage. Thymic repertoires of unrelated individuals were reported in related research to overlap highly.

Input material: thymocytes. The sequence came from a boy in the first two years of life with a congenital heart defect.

The CDR3 DNA reads as TGTGCCAGCAGCTATAAGTTAGGGGACAATGAGCAGTTCTTC. Translated, it gives CASSYKLGDNEQFF. The rearrangement links TRBV11-1 to TRBJ2-1, with a possible D match to TRBD1 (5 bases). The CDR3 spans 14 residues. Deletions cut 4 bases from V and 5 bases from J, with 12 bases between. Per the germline V gene, CDR1 is SGHAT and CDR2 is FQDESV (reference sequence).